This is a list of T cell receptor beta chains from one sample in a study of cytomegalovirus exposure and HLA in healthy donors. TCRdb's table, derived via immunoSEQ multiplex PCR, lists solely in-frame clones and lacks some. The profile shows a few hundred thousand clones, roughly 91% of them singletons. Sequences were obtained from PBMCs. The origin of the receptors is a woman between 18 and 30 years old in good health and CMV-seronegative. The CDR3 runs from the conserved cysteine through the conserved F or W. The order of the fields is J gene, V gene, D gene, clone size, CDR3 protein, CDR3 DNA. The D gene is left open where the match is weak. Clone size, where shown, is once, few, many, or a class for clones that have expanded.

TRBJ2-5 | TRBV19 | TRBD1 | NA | CASSGTGETQYF | TGTGCCAGTAGCGGGACAGGCGAGACCCAGTACTTC
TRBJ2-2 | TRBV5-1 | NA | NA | CASSLQQGGELFF | TGCGCCAGCAGCTTACAACAGGGCGGGGAGCTGTTTTTT
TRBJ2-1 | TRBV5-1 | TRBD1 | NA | CASGRDSSYNEQFF | TGCGCCAGCGGAAGGGACAGCTCCTACAATGAGCAGTTCTTC
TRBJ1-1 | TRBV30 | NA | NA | CAWSQTGLINTEAFF | TGTGCCTGGAGCCAGACGGGACTGATAAACACTGAAGCTTTCTTT
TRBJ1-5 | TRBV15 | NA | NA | CATSRNGGSNQPQHF | TGTGCCACCAGCAGGAACGGGGGGAGCAATCAGCCCCAGCATTTT
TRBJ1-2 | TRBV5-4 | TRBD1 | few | CASSSFGEVTGYGYGYTF | TGTGCCAGCAGCTCTTTCGGGGAGGTGACAGGGTATGGCTATGGCTACACCTTC
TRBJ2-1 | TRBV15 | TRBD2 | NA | CATSGRTSGADYNEQFF | TGTGCCACCAGCGGAAGGACTAGCGGGGCTGACTACAATGAGCAGTTCTTC
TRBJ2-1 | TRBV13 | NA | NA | CASSLEATAEGLGAGEQFF | TGTGCCAGCAGCTTAGAAGCCACTGCGGAGGGCCTAGGTGCGGGTGAGCAGTTCTTC
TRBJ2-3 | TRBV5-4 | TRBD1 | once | CASSRTGASTDTQYF | TGTGCCAGCAGCAGGACAGGGGCGAGCACAGATACGCAGTATTTT
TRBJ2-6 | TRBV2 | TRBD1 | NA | CASSGTGGRANVLTF | TGTGCCAGCAGTGGGACAGGGGGTCGGGCCAACGTCCTGACTTTC
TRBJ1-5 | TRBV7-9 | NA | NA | CSSSFAPVYSNQPQHF | TGTTCCAGCAGCTTCGCGCCCGTCTATAGCAATCAGCCCCAGCATTTT
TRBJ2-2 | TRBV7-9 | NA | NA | CASSIPSLVSGELFF | TGTGCCAGCAGCATACCGTCTCTAGTCTCCGGGGAGCTGTTTTTT
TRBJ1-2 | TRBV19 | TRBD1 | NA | CASRQGEANYGYTF | TGTGCCAGTAGACAGGGGGAAGCTAACTATGGCTACACCTTC
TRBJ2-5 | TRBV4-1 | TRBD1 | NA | CASSQVKWTGTSEETQYF | TGCGCCAGCAGCCAAGTGAAGTGGACAGGGACTTCGGAAGAGACCCAGTACTTC
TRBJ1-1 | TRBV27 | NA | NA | CASSPTGANTEAFF | TGTGCCAGCAGTCCAACAGGTGCGAACACTGAAGCTTTCTTT
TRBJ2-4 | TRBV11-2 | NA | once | CASSQVGHTKNIQYF | TGTGCCAGCAGCCAAGTGGGACACACCAAAAACATTCAGTACTTC
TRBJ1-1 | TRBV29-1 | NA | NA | CSVTGDTEAFF | TGCAGCGTTACGGGGGACACTGAAGCTTTCTTT
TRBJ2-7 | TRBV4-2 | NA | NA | CASSQATASYEQYF | TGTGCCAGCAGCCAAGCGACAGCCTCCTACGAGCAGTACTTC
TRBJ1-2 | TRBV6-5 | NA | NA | CASSQGGPITF | TGTGCCAGCAGTCAAGGAGGACCTATAACCTTC
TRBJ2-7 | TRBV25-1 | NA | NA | CASSEVSNYEQYF | TGTGCCAGCAGTGAGGTTTCTAATTACGAGCAGTACTTC
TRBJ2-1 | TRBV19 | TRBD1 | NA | CASSRRTGVDNEQFF | TGTGCCAGTAGTAGGAGAACAGGGGTGGATAATGAGCAGTTCTTC
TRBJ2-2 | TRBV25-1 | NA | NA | CASSGQDATGELFF | TGTGCCAGCAGTGGACAGGACGCCACCGGGGAGCTGTTTTTT
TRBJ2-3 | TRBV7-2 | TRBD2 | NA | CASSFASGGTDTQYF | TGTGCCAGCAGCTTCGCTAGCGGGGGGACAGATACGCAGTATTTT
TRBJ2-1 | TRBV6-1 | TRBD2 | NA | CASSEYSGRNEQFF | TGTGCCAGCAGTGAGTACTCCGGGAGGAATGAGCAGTTCTTC
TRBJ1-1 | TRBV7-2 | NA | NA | CASSPIREAFF | TGTGCCAGCAGCCCTATCAGGGAAGCTTTCTTT
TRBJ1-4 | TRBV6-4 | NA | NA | CASSGQPEASNEKLFF | TGTGCCAGCAGTGGACAGCCCGAAGCCAGTAATGAAAAACTGTTTTTT
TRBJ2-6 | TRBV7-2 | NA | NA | CASSSDNLLSGANVLTF | TGTGCCAGCAGCTCGGACAACCTCTTATCTGGGGCCAACGTCCTGACTTTC
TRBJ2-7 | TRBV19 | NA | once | CASSQGRGEQYF | TGTGCCAGTAGCCAAGGAAGGGGCGAGCAGTACTTC
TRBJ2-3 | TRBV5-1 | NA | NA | CASSGRDTTDTQYF | TGCGCCAGCAGCGGCCGGGACACCACAGATACGCAGTATTTT
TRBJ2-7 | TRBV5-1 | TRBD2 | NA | CASSLVSGSSYEQYF | TGCGCCAGCAGCTTGGTTAGCGGGAGCTCCTACGAGCAGTACTTC
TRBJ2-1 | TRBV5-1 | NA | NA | CASSLMTDLYNEQFF | TGCGCCAGCAGCTTGATGACAGATCTCTACAATGAGCAGTTCTTC
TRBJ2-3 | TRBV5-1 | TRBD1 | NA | CASSSGGSTDTQYF | TGCGCCAGCAGCTCAGGGGGCAGCACAGATACGCAGTATTTT
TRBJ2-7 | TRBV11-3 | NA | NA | CASSLFPGQSYEQYF | TGTGCCAGCAGCTTATTTCCGGGACAAAGCTACGAGCAGTACTTC
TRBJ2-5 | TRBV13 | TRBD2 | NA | CASSFGLAGIQETQYF | TGTGCCAGCAGCTTCGGACTAGCGGGGATTCAAGAGACCCAGTACTTC
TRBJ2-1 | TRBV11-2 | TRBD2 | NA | CASSPISGGAIREQFF | TGTGCCAGCAGCCCGATTAGCGGGGGGGCAATAAGGGAGCAGTTCTTC
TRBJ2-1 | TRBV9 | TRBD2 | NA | CASSVTGGQSYNEQFF | TGTGCCAGCAGCGTAACGGGAGGGCAATCCTACAATGAGCAGTTCTTC
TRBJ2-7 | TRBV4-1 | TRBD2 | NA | CASSQGGGRTYEQYF | TGCGCCAGCAGCCAAGGGGGCGGGAGGACCTACGAGCAGTACTTC
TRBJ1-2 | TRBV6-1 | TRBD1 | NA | CASSDAGTGNYGYTF | TGTGCCAGCAGTGACGCCGGGACAGGGAATTATGGCTACACCTTC
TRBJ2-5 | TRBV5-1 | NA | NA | CASRVSTAQETQYF | TGCGCCAGCAGAGTATCGACAGCACAAGAGACCCAGTACTTC
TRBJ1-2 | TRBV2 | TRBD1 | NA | CASSEALRGRGKKNYGYTF | TGTGCCAGCAGTGAAGCGCTTCGGGGCAGGGGGAAGAAGAACTATGGCTACACCTTC
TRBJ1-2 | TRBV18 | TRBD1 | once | CASSPLGQENYGYTF | TGTGCCAGCTCACCCCTGGGACAGGAAAACTATGGCTACACCTTC
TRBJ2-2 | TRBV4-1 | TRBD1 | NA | CASSQGARGTRSGELFF | TGCGCCAGCAGCCAAGGCGCCAGGGGGACGCGGAGCGGGGAGCTGTTTTTT
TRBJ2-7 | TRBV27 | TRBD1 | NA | CASSHRTGAPNEQYF | TGTGCCAGCAGTCACCGGACAGGGGCCCCCAACGAGCAGTACTTC
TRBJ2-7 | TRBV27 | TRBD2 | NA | CASSRSGVSYEQYF | TGTGCCAGCAGTCGTAGCGGGGTCTCCTACGAGCAGTACTTC
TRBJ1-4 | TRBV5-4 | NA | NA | CASSLGETGATNEKLFF | TGTGCCAGCAGCTTGGGGGAGACAGGAGCAACTAATGAAAAACTGTTTTTT
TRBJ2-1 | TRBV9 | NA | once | CASSVEGGRGVGEQFF | TGTGCCAGCAGCGTAGAAGGGGGTAGAGGCGTGGGTGAGCAGTTCTTC
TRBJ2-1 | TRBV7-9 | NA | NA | CASSLRWAQYSYNEQFF | TGTGCCAGCAGCTTAAGGTGGGCACAGTACTCCTACAATGAGCAGTTCTTC
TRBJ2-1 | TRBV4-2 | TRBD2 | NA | CASSKRLAGIYNEQFF | TGTGCCAGCAGCAAACGACTAGCGGGGATCTACAATGAGCAGTTCTTC
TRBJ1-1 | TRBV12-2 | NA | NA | CASRLTGTGEHTEAFF | TGTGCAAGTCGCTTAACCGGGACAGGGGAGCACACTGAAGCTTTCTTT
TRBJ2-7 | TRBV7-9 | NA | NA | CASSLSRDSESYEQYF | TGTGCCAGCAGCTTATCTCGGGACTCCGAGTCCTACGAGCAGTACTTC
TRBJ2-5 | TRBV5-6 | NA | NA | CASSYDRQETQYF | TGTGCCAGCAGCTACGACAGACAAGAGACCCAGTACTTC
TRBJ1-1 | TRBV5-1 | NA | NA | CASSADSSNTEAFF | TGCGCCAGCAGCGCTGACAGCTCGAACACTGAAGCTTTCTTT
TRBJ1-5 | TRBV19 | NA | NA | CASRMVGGRNQPQHF | TGTGCCAGTAGGATGGTGGGGGGTCGCAATCAGCCCCAGCATTTT
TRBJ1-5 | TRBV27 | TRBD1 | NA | CASSFTGVYQPQHF | TGTGCCAGCAGTTTCACAGGGGTGTACCAGCCCCAGCATTTT
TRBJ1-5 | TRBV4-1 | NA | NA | CASSQAAGSNQPQHF | TGCGCCAGCAGCCAAGCGGCGGGTAGCAATCAGCCCCAGCATTTT
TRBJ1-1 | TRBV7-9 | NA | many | CASSLQNSGTEAFF | TGTGCCAGCAGCTTGCAGAACAGCGGAACTGAAGCTTTCTTT
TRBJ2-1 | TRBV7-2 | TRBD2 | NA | CASSLLAGSYNEQFF | TGTGCCAGCAGCTTGCTAGCGGGGTCCTACAATGAGCAGTTCTTC
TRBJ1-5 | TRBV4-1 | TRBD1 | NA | CASSQPHRDRVNQPQHF | TGCGCCAGCAGCCAGCCACACCGGGACAGGGTGAATCAGCCCCAGCATTTT